This record covers a single T cell receptor (beta chain). Its antigen is currently unknown. These data come from a study of T cell responses to AZD1222 COVID-19 vaccine. The study's findings and limits: Increased Spike-specific TCR breadth and depth were observed after two AZD1222 doses. Donors, mostly white British, included more females; clonal diversity was possibly underestimated.

This CDR3 spans 13 amino acids. Germline CDR1 reads MNHEY; CDR2 reads SMNVEV (reference sequence). The germline V and J ends were trimmed by 5 bases and 5 bases, with 12 bases remaining between them. Libraries were prepared by immunoSEQ multiplex PCR; TCRdb keeps only in-frame clonotypes and omits some of them. The sample has 65,000 to 100,000 clones; roughly 90% are singletons. V and J are TRBV27 and TRBJ1-2; TRBD1 might be the D (5 bases). This specimen consisted of peripheral blood, obtained 28 days after the second AZD1222 dose. This clonotype was obtained from an adult who received the AZD1222 COVID-19 vaccine. DNA of the CDR3: TGTGCCAGCAGTAAAGACAGATTTTATGGCTACACCTTC. It codes for CASSKDRFYGYTF.